This T cell receptor (beta chain) emerged from a study of T cells in Graves' hyperthyroidism and ophthalmopathy. Newly diagnosed hyperthyroidism, duration under 2 months, in patients aged 18 to 65. Diagnostic decisions used clinical symptoms, serum thyroxine and TRAb, thyroid ultrasound and orbital computed tomography. RNA transcripts served as the template for amplifying TCR beta CDR3 regions. In the first-round RT-PCR of the TCR CDR3, the HTBI primer set was used. TCRdb used MiXCR to reprocess the multiplex PCR reads, holding one entry per CDR3 protein. The repertoire has 150,000 to 200,000 distinct CDR3 sequences, 15% to 20% of them found once; the top ten carry 25% to 30%. The sample holds many counts of this clonotype. This CDR3 is 15 amino acids long. Germline CDR1 reads MNHNS; CDR2 reads SASEGT. V trimming: 4 bases; J trimming: 9 bases; junction bases outside the gene matches: 6.

The chain carries TRBV6-1 and TRBJ1-6, with TRBD1 matching over 10 bases. Input material: blood. The TCR originated in a woman aged 45-65 years with Graves' hyperthyroidism. The CDR3 coding sequence is TGTGCCAGCAGTGGACGGACAGGGGGAGCTTCACCCCTCCACTTT. Translation: CASSGRTGGASPLHF.